This T cell receptor beta chain was profiled in a study of cytomegalovirus exposure and HLA in healthy donors. Overall study context: Genotyping of 430 or so donors showed that about 84% belonged to the Caucasian-associated ancestry cluster.

General observations from the study: When the data were analyzed later, several of the most significant clusters appeared to be linked to common viral pathogens. Altogether, around 160 TCR beta chains were recorded as cytomegalovirus-associated.

PCR was performed using 60 Vbeta and 13 Jbeta primers. The repertoire was sequenced with immunoSEQ multiplex PCR; TCRdb's copy has only in-frame clones and lacks some. This sample carries about 140,000 clones, 80% of them seen once, and the ten largest clones take under 6%. In regard to this clone: As yet, its antigen is unknown.

The germline gives CDR1 SGHTA, CDR2 FQGNSA. The CDR3 has 11 residues. Trimming shortened V by 4 bases and J by 4 bases, and 5 bases separated the two germline ends. Sequencing was carried out using PBMCs. The clonotype was recovered from a man aged 40-49 years in good health and CMV-seronegative. The chain recombines TRBV7-2 with TRBJ2-7; no clear D gene. The CDR3 protein is CASSSQYEQYF. For the CDR3, the DNA is TGTGCCAGCAGCTCCCAGTACGAGCAGTACTTC.